Listed below are T cell receptor beta chains from one sample, sequenced in a study of cytomegalovirus exposure and HLA in healthy donors. Some clones are missing from TCRdb's copy, which holds only in-frame ones; the method was immunoSEQ multiplex PCR. The table lists about 150,000 clones, 65% to 85% of them singletons. What was sequenced was PBMCs. The receptor source for this set is a male donor in good health and CMV-seronegative. CDR3s include the opening cysteine and the closing phenylalanine or tryptophan. A D gene is named only where the DNA matches it firmly.

d_call: NA; v_call: TRBV27; j_call: TRBJ1-6; cdr3_aa: CASSLLGAYNSPLHF
d_call: NA; v_call: TRBV9; j_call: TRBJ1-1; cdr3_aa: CASSPEVRSSAFF
d_call: TRBD1; v_call: TRBV7-9; j_call: NA; cdr3_aa: CASSSTDRVISYEQYF
d_call: TRBD2; v_call: TRBV5-1; j_call: NA; cdr3_aa: CASRAGTSAYEQYF
d_call: NA; v_call: TRBV7-8; j_call: TRBJ2-5; cdr3_aa: CASSLITAQETQYF
d_call: TRBD1; v_call: TRBV5-4; j_call: TRBJ1-1; cdr3_aa: CASSLMGQGAGTEAFF
d_call: TRBD1; v_call: TRBV5-1; j_call: TRBJ1-6; cdr3_aa: CASSATGTGGTTLHF
d_call: TRBD1; v_call: TRBV9; j_call: TRBJ1-2; cdr3_aa: CASSVDRAVNYGYTF
d_call: NA; v_call: TRBV19; j_call: TRBJ1-1; cdr3_aa: CASSGLAGRYTEAFF
d_call: NA; v_call: TRBV6-5; j_call: TRBJ1-6; cdr3_aa: CASSSTSYNSPLHF
d_call: NA; v_call: TRBV27; j_call: TRBJ1-1; cdr3_aa: CASARQWPMNTEAFF
d_call: NA; v_call: TRBV19; j_call: TRBJ2-7; cdr3_aa: CASSKVQGREQYF
d_call: TRBD1; v_call: TRBV30; j_call: NA; cdr3_aa: CAWSAGTGVIYEQYF
d_call: NA; v_call: TRBV10-3; j_call: TRBJ2-3; cdr3_aa: CAISGHRENTDTQYF
d_call: NA; v_call: TRBV28; j_call: TRBJ1-4; cdr3_aa: CASLSPLGGARKLFF
d_call: TRBD1; v_call: TRBV6-1; j_call: TRBJ2-1; cdr3_aa: CASSGDYRDRVYNEQFF
d_call: TRBD2; v_call: TRBV4-1; j_call: TRBJ2-3; cdr3_aa: CASSHLAGGPSDTQYF
d_call: TRBD2; v_call: TRBV19; j_call: TRBJ2-5; cdr3_aa: CASSFTTWTSGTPVTQYF
d_call: TRBD2; v_call: TRBV4-3; j_call: TRBJ2-5; cdr3_aa: CASSQDPLYAGGRETQYF
d_call: TRBD1; v_call: TRBV11-2; j_call: TRBJ2-7; cdr3_aa: CASTSGTGRYEQYF
d_call: TRBD1; v_call: TRBV9; j_call: TRBJ1-2; cdr3_aa: CASSVVGTAGGGYTF
d_call: TRBD1; v_call: TRBV28; j_call: TRBJ1-2; cdr3_aa: CASSSGQHYGYTF
d_call: TRBD1; v_call: TRBV5-1; j_call: TRBJ2-5; cdr3_aa: CASSGSGQGTETQYF
d_call: NA; v_call: TRBV28; j_call: TRBJ2-5; cdr3_aa: CASINSITAETQYF
d_call: TRBD1; v_call: TRBV29-1; j_call: TRBJ2-5; cdr3_aa: CSVFPGTGWGETQYF
d_call: NA; v_call: TRBV19; j_call: TRBJ1-3; cdr3_aa: CASQGPGNTIYF
d_call: TRBD1; v_call: TRBV5-6; j_call: TRBJ1-2; cdr3_aa: CASSLTGDYGYPF
d_call: NA; v_call: TRBV6-5; j_call: TRBJ1-2; cdr3_aa: CASSLGDRDISGYTF
d_call: TRBD2; v_call: TRBV29-1; j_call: TRBJ2-7; cdr3_aa: CSVGPGGPPYEQYF
d_call: TRBD2; v_call: TRBV14; j_call: TRBJ2-5; cdr3_aa: CASSQKRRTSGRVETQYF
d_call: NA; v_call: TRBV5-4; j_call: TRBJ1-1; cdr3_aa: CASRKARGQNTEAFF
d_call: NA; v_call: TRBV11-3; j_call: TRBJ2-2; cdr3_aa: CASSLSRGTGELFF
d_call: TRBD2; v_call: TRBV7-9; j_call: TRBJ2-7; cdr3_aa: CASSFTSGSTYEQYF
d_call: NA; v_call: TRBV19; j_call: TRBJ1-4; cdr3_aa: CASSIGDNREKLFF
d_call: TRBD1; v_call: TRBV9; j_call: TRBJ1-4; cdr3_aa: CASSVWTGEKEKLFF
d_call: TRBD1; v_call: TRBV5-4; j_call: TRBJ1-4; cdr3_aa: CASSPGQVDEKLFF
d_call: TRBD2; v_call: TRBV28; j_call: TRBJ2-5; cdr3_aa: CASTPEAGGRETQYF
d_call: NA; v_call: TRBV6-1; j_call: TRBJ2-2; cdr3_aa: CASSEQGLVGELFF
d_call: TRBD2; v_call: TRBV10-3; j_call: TRBJ2-2; cdr3_aa: CAISVASGAANTGELFF
d_call: NA; v_call: TRBV9; j_call: TRBJ1-2; cdr3_aa: CASSAGVGYTF
d_call: TRBD2; v_call: TRBV28; j_call: TRBJ2-7; cdr3_aa: CASSLGLAGTGEQYF
d_call: NA; v_call: TRBV4-1; j_call: TRBJ1-5; cdr3_aa: CASSQGGGRAPNQPQHF